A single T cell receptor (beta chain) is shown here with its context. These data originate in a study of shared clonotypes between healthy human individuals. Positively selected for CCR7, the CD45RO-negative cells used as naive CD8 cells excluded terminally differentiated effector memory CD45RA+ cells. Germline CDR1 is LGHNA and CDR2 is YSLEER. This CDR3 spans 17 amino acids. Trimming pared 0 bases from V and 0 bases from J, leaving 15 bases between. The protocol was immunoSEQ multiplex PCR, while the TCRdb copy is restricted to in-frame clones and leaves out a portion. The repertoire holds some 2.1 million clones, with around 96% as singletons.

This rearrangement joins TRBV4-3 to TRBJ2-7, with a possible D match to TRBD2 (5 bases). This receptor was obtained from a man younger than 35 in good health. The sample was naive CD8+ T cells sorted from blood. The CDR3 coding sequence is TGCGCCAGCAGCCAAGACGGAGTTCCCGGGAACTCCTACGAGCAGTACTTC. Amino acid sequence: CASSQDGVPGNSYEQYF.